Each of the 23 T cell receptor beta chains below was sequenced from the same sample in a study of control samples from healthy donors and cancer patients. Produced via immunoSEQ multiplex PCR; TCRdb's table is partial and in-frame only. The top ten clones hold more than 6% of a sample with 390,000 or so clones, more than 80% of them seen once. The sequencing sample was made of PBMCs. The receptors were sampled from a man aged 35 to 55 with head and neck cancer.

CDR3 in DNA: TGCGCCAGCAGCCAAATCGATATGGGCCTTACTTTCTACAATGAGCAGTTCTTC. Translating gives CASSQIDMGLTFYNEQFF. The chain is built from TRBV4-1 and TRBJ2-1; D unresolved. The CDR3 loop spans 18 amino acids. The germline V gene has CDR1 MGHRA and CDR2 YSYEKL. The V end was cut by 2 bases, the J end by 3 bases, with 20 bases between.

The CDR3 region is CASSQAGREQPQHF. CDR3 sequence (DNA): TGTGCCAGCAGCCAAGCCGGCAGGGAGCAGCCCCAGCATTTT. The genes are TRBV3-1 (or the pseudogene TRBV3-2) and TRBJ1-5, with a tentative D call TRBD1 (5 bases). This CDR3 is 14 amino acids long. Germline-derived CDR1 and CDR2 are LGHDT and YNNKEL (reference sequence). V was trimmed by 1 base and J by 7 bases, leaving 11 bases between them.

The CDR3: CASSQVLPLDRDTEAFF. The CDR3 DNA reads as TGTGCCAGCAGCCAAGTACTACCGTTGGACAGGGACACTGAAGCTTTCTTT. This sequence joins TRBV4-2 and TRBJ1-1; 8 nucleotides match TRBD1. J gave up 3 bases and V 1 base, and 10 bases lay outside the gene matches. The CDR3 loop spans 17 amino acids. Germline lookup yields CDR1 LGHNA and CDR2 YNFKEQ.

This clone was counted at least ten times. This chain connects TRBV3-1 (or the pseudogene TRBV3-2) to TRBJ2-2, with TRBD2 matching 7 bases. Per the germline V gene, CDR1 is LGHDT and CDR2 is YNNKEL (reference sequence). V trimming: 4 bases; J trimming: 3 bases; junction bases outside the gene matches: 5. This CDR3 is 15 amino acids long. In DNA form, the CDR3 reads TGTGCCAGCAGCCCTCAGCGGGACCACACCGGGGAGCTGTTTTTT. As protein: CASSPQRDHTGELFF.

The V call is TRBV5-1, the J call TRBJ2-3; 12 bases match TRBD2. Germline values: CDR1 SGHRS, CDR2 YFSETQ. Trimming took 4 bases from V and 8 from J; bases not matched to a gene: 11. The CDR3 has 16 amino acids. The CDR3, as DNA: TGCGCCAGCAGCAATCCCTCTAGCGGGGGGGCGCCTACGCAGTATTTT. Its protein product is CASSNPSSGGAPTQYF.

The chain couples TRBV5-4 to TRBJ2-1; the D call may be TRBD1 or TRBD2 (6 bases each). In germline, CDR1 is SGHNT, CDR2 YYREEE (reference sequence). The CDR3 sequence is 12 residues long. Trimming took off 7 bases at V and 12 bases at J, with 17 bases between the two ends. The CDR3 spells CASPRMGGLQFF. CDR3 sequence (DNA): TGTGCCAGCCCTAGGATGGGGGGCTTGCAGTTCTTC.

The V gene is TRBV4-2, the J gene TRBJ2-7, with unresolved D. CDR1 is LGHNA, CDR2 YNFKEQ, per germline. The CDR3 is made up of 15 amino acids. Between the trimmed V and J ends, which lost 3 bases and 6 bases, there was a span of 18 bases. CDR3 coding DNA: TGTGCCAGCAGCCAGTACCAAGGTTCAGCGCCCGAGCAGTACTTC. Its protein is CASSQYQGSAPEQYF.

The V gene is TRBV9, the J gene TRBJ2-7; D gene uncertain. The V and J ends lost 0 bases and 0 bases respectively, with 13 bases between them. CDR1 is SGDLS and CDR2 is YYNGEE in the germline V gene. CDR3 length equals 16 residues. CDR3 loop: CASSVADTRSSYEQYF. The DNA for the CDR3 is TGTGCCAGCAGCGTAGCCGACACCAGGAGCTCCTACGAGCAGTACTTC.

The chain links TRBV20-1 to TRBJ2-2, with 12 bases aligning to TRBD2. The CDR3 sequence is 16 residues long. Germline loops: CDR1 DFQATT, CDR2 SNEGSKA (reference sequence). V trimming: 3 bases; J trimming: 6 bases; junction bases outside the gene matches: 8. CDR3 amino acids: CSASLLAGGQSGELFF. The CDR3 DNA sequence: TGCAGTGCTAGTCTCCTAGCGGGGGGGCAGTCCGGGGAGCTGTTTTTT.

V usage is TRBV4-3 and J usage is TRBJ2-2; the D is unclear. Trimming removed 6 bases at V and 4 bases at J, with 15 bases between. CDR1 LGHNA and CDR2 YSLEER come from the germline V gene. This CDR3 contains 15 residues. The CDR3 DNA reads as TGCGCCAGCAGTTTGAGAAGGGCGGCCACCGGGGAGCTGTTTTTT. It translates to CASSLRRAATGELFF.

The gene calls are TRBV29-1 and TRBJ2-7; D uncertain. V lost 0 bases, J lost 5 bases, and 2 bases lay in between. Germline V gene lookup returns CDR1 SQVTM and CDR2 ANQGSEA. The CDR3 runs to 10 residues. CDR3 DNA sequence: TGCAGCGTTGAAGACGACGAGCAGTACTTC. Protein product: CSVEDDEQYF.

This rearrangement joins TRBV29-1 to TRBJ2-2; D uncertain. V lost 4 bases and J 4 bases, leaving 10 bases between the germline ends. This CDR3 is built from 13 residues. Germline CDR1 reads SQVTM; CDR2 reads ANQGSEA. The CDR3: CSVAVMATGELFF. The CDR3, as DNA: TGCAGCGTTGCAGTGATGGCCACCGGGGAGCTGTTTTTT.

This chain joins TRBV4-1 and TRBJ2-5; 9 bases align to TRBD2. The CDR3 has 16 residues. CDR1 is MGHRA, CDR2 YSYEKL, per germline. The junction had 3 bases not matched to a gene; V was cut back by 1 base and J by 0 bases. The DNA of the CDR3 is TGCGCCAGCAGCCAAGTCCCTAGCGGGAACCAAGAGACCCAGTACTTC. It codes for CASSQVPSGNQETQYF.

The rearrangement links TRBV6-5 to TRBJ2-2, with 7 bases matching TRBD2. V shed 6 bases and J 8 bases; nucleotides not matched to a gene: 12. The CDR3 covers 15 residues. Germline CDR1 reads MNHEY; CDR2 reads SVGAGI. The DNA for the CDR3 is TGTGCCAGCAGACCCCCGCGGGGGACTGGGGGGGAGCTGTTTTTT. This translates into CASRPPRGTGGELFF.

A few counts support this clone. The identical CDR3 is also encoded by other nucleotide sequences in the sample. The chain links TRBV28 to TRBJ1-5; tentative D call: TRBD1 (5 bases). The germline V gene has CDR1 MDHEN and CDR2 SYDVKM. The CDR3 is 15 residues long. Trimming took 3 bases from V and 0 from J, leaving 9 bases between them. In nucleotides, the CDR3 is TGTGCCAGCAGTTTGAGGGGATATAGCAATCAGCCCCAGCATTTT. It translates to CASSLRGYSNQPQHF.

The chain links TRBV7-9 to TRBJ1-2; D remains ambiguous. Trimming removed 8 bases from V and 8 bases from J, with 15 bases in between. There are 12 residues in the CDR3. Germline V CDR1 and CDR2: SEHNR, FQNEAQ (reference sequence). CDR3 loop: CASGTEGGGYTF. The DNA of the CDR3 is TGTGCCAGCGGCACCGAGGGCGGGGGCTACACCTTC.

CDR3 loop: CASSFGTSTDTQYF. The CDR3, as DNA: TGTGCCAGCAGCTTTGGGACGAGCACAGATACGCAGTATTTT. The V and J genes are TRBV7-2 and TRBJ2-3, with D perhaps TRBD1 or TRBD2 (5 bases each). This CDR3 region has 14 residues. Per the germline V gene, CDR1 is SGHTA and CDR2 is FQGNSA. Trimming removed 3 bases from V and 0 bases from J, with 7 bases in between. Supplemented by reference TRBV7-2 and TRBJ2-3, the full variable domain reads GAGVSQSPSNKVTEKGKDVELRCDPISGHTALYWYRQSLGQGLEFLIYFQGNSAPDKSGLPSDRFSAERTGGSVSTLTIQRTQQEDSAVYLCASSFGTSTDTQYFGPGTRLTVL.

The chain combines TRBV29-1 with TRBJ1-1, with D possibly TRBD1 on 6 matching bases. Between the trimmed V and J ends, which lost 3 bases and 7 bases, there was a span of 12 bases. The germline V gene encodes CDR1 SQVTM and CDR2 ANQGSEA. The CDR3 is 12 residues long. CDR3 amino acids: CSVDEGVNEAFF. Written as DNA, the CDR3 is TGCAGCGTTGATGAGGGGGTGAATGAAGCTTTCTTT.

V gene TRBV27 combines with J gene TRBJ2-1; 8 positions match TRBD1. This CDR3 is built from 16 residues. V was clipped by 5 bases and J by 4 bases; unmatched bases: 10. Germline lookup yields CDR1 MNHEY and CDR2 SMNVEV (reference sequence). CDR3 DNA: TGTGCCAGCAGTCGATATACAGGGGGAAGATACAATGAGCAGTTCTTC. Protein product: CASSRYTGGRYNEQFF.

This chain uses TRBV5-8 with TRBJ2-3; a possible D gene is TRBD2 (6 bases). The CDR3 extends over 16 amino acids. CDR1 and CDR2 (germline): SGHTS, YDEGEE. V lost 4 bases and J lost 3, with 18 bases in between. For the CDR3, the DNA is TGTGCCAGCAGCCTCGGGATAGCGGAGAATACAGATACGCAGTATTTT. The encoded protein is CASSLGIAENTDTQYF.

The chain employs TRBV7-2 and TRBJ2-3, with D maybe TRBD1 (6 bases). Germline CDR1 is SGHTA and CDR2 is FQGNSA. The CDR3 covers 16 residues. The V gene lost 1 base and the J gene lost 1 base, with 12 bases spanning the gap. The CDR3 sequence is CASSLDRGYGTDTQYF. The CDR3, as DNA: TGTGCCAGCAGCTTAGATAGGGGGTATGGCACAGATACGCAGTATTTT.

V gene TRBV10-3 combines with J gene TRBJ2-1; either TRBD1 or TRBD2 may supply D (6 bases each). Trimming removed 6 bases from V and 0 bases from J, with 18 bases in between. The CDR3 extends over 17 amino acids. In germline, CDR1 is ENHRY, CDR2 SYGVKD. The CDR3 region has the DNA TGTGCCATCAGGACGGAGGGGGGCCCGAGCTCCTACAATGAGCAGTTCTTC. Translation: CAIRTEGGPSSYNEQFF.

The rearrangement links TRBV11-2 to TRBJ1-2; D ambiguous. The CDR3 is 14 residues long. From germline, CDR1 is SGHAT and CDR2 FQNNGV. The V gene lost 1 base and the J gene lost 0 bases, with 6 bases spanning the gap. The DNA for the CDR3 is TGTGCCAGCAGCTTAGGGGGTGCTAACTATGGCTACACCTTC. Translation gives CASSLGGANYGYTF.